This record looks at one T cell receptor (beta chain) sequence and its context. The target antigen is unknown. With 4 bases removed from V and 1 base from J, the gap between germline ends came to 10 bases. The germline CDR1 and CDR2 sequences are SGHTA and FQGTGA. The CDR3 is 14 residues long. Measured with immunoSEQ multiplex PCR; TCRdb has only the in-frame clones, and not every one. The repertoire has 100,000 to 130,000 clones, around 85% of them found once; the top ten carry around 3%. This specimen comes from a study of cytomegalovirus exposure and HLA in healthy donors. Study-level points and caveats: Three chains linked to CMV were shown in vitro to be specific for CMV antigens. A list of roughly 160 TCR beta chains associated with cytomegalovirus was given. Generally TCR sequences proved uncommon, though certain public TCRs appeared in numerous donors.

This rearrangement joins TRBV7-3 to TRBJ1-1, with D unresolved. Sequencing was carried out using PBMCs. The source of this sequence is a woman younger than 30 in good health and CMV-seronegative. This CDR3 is CASSSTPGNTEAFF. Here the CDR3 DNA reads TGTGCCAGCAGCTCTACCCCGGGGAACACTGAAGCTTTCTTT. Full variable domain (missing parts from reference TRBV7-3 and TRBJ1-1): GAGVSQTPSNKVTEKGKYVELRCDPISGHTALYWYRQSLGQGPEFLIYFQGTGAADDSGLPNDRFFAVRPEGSVSTLKIQRTERGDSAVYLCASSSTPGNTEAFFGQGTRLTVV.